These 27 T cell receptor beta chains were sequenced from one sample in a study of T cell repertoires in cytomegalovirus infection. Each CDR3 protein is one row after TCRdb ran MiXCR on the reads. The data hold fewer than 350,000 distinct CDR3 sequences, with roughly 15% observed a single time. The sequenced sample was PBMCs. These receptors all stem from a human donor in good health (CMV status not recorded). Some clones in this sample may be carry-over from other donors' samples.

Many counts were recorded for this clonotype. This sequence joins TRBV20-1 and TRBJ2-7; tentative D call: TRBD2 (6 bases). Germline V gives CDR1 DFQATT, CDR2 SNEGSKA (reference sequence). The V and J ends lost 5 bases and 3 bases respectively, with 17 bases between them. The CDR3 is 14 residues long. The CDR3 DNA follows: TGCAGTGCTCCGGGACTTCTAGGTAACTACGAGCAGTACTTC. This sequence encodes CSAPGLLGNYEQYF.

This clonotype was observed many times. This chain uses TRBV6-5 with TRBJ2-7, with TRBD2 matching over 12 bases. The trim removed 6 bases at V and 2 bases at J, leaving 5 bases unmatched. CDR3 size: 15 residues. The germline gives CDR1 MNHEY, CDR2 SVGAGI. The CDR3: CASRPSGGAPYEQYF. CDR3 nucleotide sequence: TGTGCCAGCAGGCCTAGCGGGGGGGCCCCCTACGAGCAGTACTTC.

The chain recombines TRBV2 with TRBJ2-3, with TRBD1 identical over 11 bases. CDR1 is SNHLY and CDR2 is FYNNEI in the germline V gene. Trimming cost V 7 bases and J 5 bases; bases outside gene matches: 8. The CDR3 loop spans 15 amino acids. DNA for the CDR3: TGTGCCAGCACCGGACAGGGGGCAGGCAGAGATACGCAGTATTTT. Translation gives CASTGQGAGRDTQYF. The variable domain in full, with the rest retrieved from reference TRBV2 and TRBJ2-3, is EPEVTQTPSHQVTQMGQEVILRCVPISNHLYFYWYRQILGQKVEFLVSFYNNEISEKSEIFDDQFSVERPDGSNFTLKIRSTKLEDSAMYFCASTGQGAGRDTQYFGPGTRLTVL.

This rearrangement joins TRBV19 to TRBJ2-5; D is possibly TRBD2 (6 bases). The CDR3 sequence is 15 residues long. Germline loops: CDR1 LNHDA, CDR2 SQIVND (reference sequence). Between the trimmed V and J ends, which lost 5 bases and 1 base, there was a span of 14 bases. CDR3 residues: CASSAISGGQETQYF. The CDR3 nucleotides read TGTGCCAGTAGTGCCATCTCCGGGGGCCAAGAGACCCAGTACTTC.

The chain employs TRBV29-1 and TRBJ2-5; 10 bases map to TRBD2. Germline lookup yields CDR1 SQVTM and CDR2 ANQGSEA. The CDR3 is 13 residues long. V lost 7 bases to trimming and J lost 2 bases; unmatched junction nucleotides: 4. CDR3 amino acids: CSELAGDQETQYF. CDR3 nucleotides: TGCAGCGAGCTAGCGGGAGATCAAGAGACCCAGTACTTC. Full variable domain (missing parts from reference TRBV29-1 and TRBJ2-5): SAVISQKPSRDICQRGTSLTIQCQVDSQVTMMFWYRQQPGQSLTLIATANQGSEATYESGFVIDKFPISRPNLTFSTLTVSNMSPEDSSIYLCSELAGDQETQYFGPGTRLLVL.

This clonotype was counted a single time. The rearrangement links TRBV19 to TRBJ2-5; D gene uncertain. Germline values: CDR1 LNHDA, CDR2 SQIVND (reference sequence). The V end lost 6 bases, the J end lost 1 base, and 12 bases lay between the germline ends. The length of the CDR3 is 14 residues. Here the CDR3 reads CASRASVTQETQYF. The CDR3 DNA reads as TGTGCCAGTAGGGCCTCTGTCACCCAAGAGACCCAGTACTTC.

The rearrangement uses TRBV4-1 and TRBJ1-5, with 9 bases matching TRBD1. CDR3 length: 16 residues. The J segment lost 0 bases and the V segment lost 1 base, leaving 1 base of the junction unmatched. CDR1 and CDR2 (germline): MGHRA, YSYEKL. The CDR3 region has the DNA TGCGCCAGCAGCCAAGCGACAGGGGGTAGCAATCAGCCCCAGCATTTT. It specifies CASSQATGGSNQPQHF.

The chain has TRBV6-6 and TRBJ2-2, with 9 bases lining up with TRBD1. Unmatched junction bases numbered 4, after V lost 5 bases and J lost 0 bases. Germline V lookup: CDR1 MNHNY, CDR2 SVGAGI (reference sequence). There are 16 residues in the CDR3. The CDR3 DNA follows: TGTGCCAGCAGTCCCCACAGGGGGCCGAACACCGGGGAGCTGTTTTTT. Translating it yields CASSPHRGPNTGELFF.

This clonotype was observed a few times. CDR3 in DNA: TGTGCCAGCAGACAGACAGGGTCCCATGAGCAGTTCTTC. It codes for CASRQTGSHEQFF. V is TRBV6-6 and J is TRBJ2-1, with 7 nucleotides matching TRBD1. This CDR3 contains 13 residues. Trimming cost V 6 bases and J 8 bases; bases outside gene matches: 7. Germline CDR1 reads MNHNY; CDR2 reads SVGAGI (reference sequence).

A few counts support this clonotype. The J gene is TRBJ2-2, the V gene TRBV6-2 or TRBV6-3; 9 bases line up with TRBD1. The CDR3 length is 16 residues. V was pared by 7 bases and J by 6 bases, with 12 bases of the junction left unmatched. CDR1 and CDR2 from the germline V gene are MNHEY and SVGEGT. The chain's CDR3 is CASTPEGQGNSGELFF. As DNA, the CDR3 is TGTGCCAGCACCCCGGAGGGACAGGGAAATTCCGGGGAGCTGTTTTTT.

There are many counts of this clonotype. The CDR3, as DNA: TGTGCCAGCAGCTTAGGCGGCAGGCCCTATTCACCCCTCCACTTT. Encoded protein: CASSLGGRPYSPLHF. The V and J genes are TRBV7-2 and TRBJ1-6; no firm D call. Trimming shortened V by 1 base and J by 8 bases, and 12 bases separated the two germline ends. The germline CDR1 and CDR2 sequences are SGHTA and FQGNSA. CDR3 length: 15 residues.

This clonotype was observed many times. CDR3 residues: CASSPTGGLSYNEQFF. The CDR3 region has the DNA TGTGCCAGCAGCCCCACGGGGGGGCTCTCCTACAATGAGCAGTTCTTC. This sequence joins TRBV7-3 and TRBJ2-1; 8 bases are shared with TRBD2. Trimming removed 5 bases from V and 0 bases from J; junction bases left unmatched: 6. There are 16 residues in the CDR3. In germline, CDR1 is SGHTA, CDR2 FQGTGA.

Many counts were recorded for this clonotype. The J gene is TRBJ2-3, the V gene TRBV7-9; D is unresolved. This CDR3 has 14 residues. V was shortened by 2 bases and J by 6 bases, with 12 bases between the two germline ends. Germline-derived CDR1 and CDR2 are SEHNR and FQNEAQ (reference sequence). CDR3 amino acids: CASSLSGSRDTQYF. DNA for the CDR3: TGTGCCAGCAGCTTATCCGGCTCCCGGGATACGCAGTATTTT.

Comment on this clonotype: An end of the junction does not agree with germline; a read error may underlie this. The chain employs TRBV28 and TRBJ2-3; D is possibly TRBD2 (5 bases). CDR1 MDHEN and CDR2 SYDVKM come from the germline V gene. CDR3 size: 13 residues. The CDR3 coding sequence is TGTGCCAGCGCACAATCTAGCACAGATACGCAGTTTTTT. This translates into CASAQSSTDTQFF. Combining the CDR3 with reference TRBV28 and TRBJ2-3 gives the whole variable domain DVKVTQSSRYLVKRTGEKVFLECVQDMDHENMFWYRQDPGLGLRLIYFSYDVKMKEKGDIPEGYSVSREKKERFSLILESASTNQTSMYLCASAQSSTDTQFFGPGTRLTVL.

The DNA for the CDR3 is TGCAGTGCTAGCCTAGCGGGTTTCCAAGAGACCCAGTACTTC. It yields the protein CSASLAGFQETQYF. The genes are TRBV20-1 and TRBJ2-5, with TRBD2 matching 8 bases. The CDR3 is 14 residues long. Germline-derived CDR1 and CDR2 are DFQATT and SNEGSKA (reference sequence). V shed 3 bases and J 1 base; nucleotides not matched to a gene: 4.

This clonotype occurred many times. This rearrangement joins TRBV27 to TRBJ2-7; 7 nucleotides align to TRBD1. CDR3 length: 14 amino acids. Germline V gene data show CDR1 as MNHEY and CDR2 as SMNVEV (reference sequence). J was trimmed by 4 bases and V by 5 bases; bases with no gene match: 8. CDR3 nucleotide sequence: TGTGCCAGCAGTAACCCCGGGACAGCATACGAGCAGTACTTC. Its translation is CASSNPGTAYEQYF.

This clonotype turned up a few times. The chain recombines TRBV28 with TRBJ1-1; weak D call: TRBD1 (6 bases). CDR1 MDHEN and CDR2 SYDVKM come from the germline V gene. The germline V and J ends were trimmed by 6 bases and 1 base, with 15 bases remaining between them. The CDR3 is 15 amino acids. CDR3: CASSPTGNENTEAFF. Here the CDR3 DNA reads TGTGCCAGCAGCCCCACAGGGAACGAGAACACTGAAGCTTTCTTT.

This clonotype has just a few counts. CDR3 coding DNA: TGTGCCAGCAGTTTAGGACAGGGAAAAGAGACCCAGTACTTC. It translates to CASSLGQGKETQYF. V is TRBV12-3 or TRBV12-4 and J is TRBJ2-5, with 7 nucleotides matching TRBD1. The trim removed 1 base at V and 3 bases at J, leaving 2 bases unmatched. The CDR3 is made up of 14 amino acids.

The DNA for the CDR3 is TGTGCCACCAGCAGGGCCGCAGGACCCCACGAGCAGTACTTC. Amino acid sequence: CATSRAAGPHEQYF. The gene calls are TRBV15 and TRBJ2-7, with unresolved D. Trimming took 3 bases from V and 5 from J, leaving 14 bases between them. The V gene's germline CDR1 is LNHNV and CDR2 YYDKDF (reference sequence). The CDR3 runs 14 residues.

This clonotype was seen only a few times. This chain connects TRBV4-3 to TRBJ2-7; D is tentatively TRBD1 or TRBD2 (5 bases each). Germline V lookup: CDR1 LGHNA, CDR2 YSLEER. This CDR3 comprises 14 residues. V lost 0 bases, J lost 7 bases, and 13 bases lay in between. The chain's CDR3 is CASSQERGYGEQYF. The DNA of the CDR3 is TGCGCCAGCAGCCAAGAGAGGGGATATGGGGAGCAGTACTTC.

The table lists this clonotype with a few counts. CDR3 bases: TGCAGTGCTTTAGCGGGACTCTCCTACAATGAGCAGTTCTTC. Its translation is CSALAGLSYNEQFF. The gene calls are TRBV20-1 and TRBJ2-1, with 8 bases lining up with TRBD2. Germline values: CDR1 DFQATT, CDR2 SNEGSKA (reference sequence). The CDR3 has 14 amino acids. J gave up 0 bases and V 5 bases, and 3 bases lay outside the gene matches.

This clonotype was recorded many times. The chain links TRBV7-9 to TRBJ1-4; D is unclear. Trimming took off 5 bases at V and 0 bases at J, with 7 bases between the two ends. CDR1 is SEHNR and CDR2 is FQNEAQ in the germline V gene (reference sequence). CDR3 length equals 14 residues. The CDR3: CASSPPTTNEKLFF. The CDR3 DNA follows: TGTGCCAGCAGCCCACCCACAACTAATGAAAAACTGTTTTTT.

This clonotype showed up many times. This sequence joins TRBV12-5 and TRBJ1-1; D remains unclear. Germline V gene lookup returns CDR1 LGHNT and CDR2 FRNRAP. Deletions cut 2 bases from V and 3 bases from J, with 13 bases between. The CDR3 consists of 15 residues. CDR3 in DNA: TGTGCTAGTGGTTTGTCCCGGGCCAAGGACACTGAAGCTTTCTTT. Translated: CASGLSRAKDTEAFF.

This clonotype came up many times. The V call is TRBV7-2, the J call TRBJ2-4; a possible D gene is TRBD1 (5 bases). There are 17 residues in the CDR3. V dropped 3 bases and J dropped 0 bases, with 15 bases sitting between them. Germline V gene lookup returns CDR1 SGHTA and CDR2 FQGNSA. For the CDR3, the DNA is TGTGCCAGCAGCTTCAATCAGGGTGTCTTAGCCAAAAACATTCAGTACTTC. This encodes CASSFNQGVLAKNIQYF.

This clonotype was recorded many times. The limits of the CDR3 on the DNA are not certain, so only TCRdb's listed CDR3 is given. The CDR3 protein is CASRRGQDPKNCFF. The rearrangement uses TRBV12-3 or TRBV12-4 and TRBJ1-4; TRBD1 is the table's D call, not checked against the DNA. The CDR3 length equals 14 residues, ends included.

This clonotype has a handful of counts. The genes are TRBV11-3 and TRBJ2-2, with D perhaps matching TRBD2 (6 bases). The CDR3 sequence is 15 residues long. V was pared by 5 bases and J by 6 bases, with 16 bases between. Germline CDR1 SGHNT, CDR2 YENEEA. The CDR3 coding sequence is TGTGCCAGCAGCCCCCGGGGGTCCCACGCCGGGGAGCTGTTTTTT. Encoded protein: CASSPRGSHAGELFF.

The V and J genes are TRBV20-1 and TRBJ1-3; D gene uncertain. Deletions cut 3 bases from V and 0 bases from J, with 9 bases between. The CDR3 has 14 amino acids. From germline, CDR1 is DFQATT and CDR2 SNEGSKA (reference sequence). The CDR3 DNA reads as TGCAGTGCTAGGATCGCTAACTCTGGAAACACCATATATTTT. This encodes CSARIANSGNTIYF.